Sequencing of this TCR beta chain was carried out in a study of T cell repertoires in cytomegalovirus infection. Study details: Shared public TCR beta signatures pointed to both CMV infection and a matching HLA type. General study results and limits: Carriers of CMV and the relevant HLA type were discriminated by public TCR beta frequency. CMV-specific TCR beta clonotypes restricted by HLA-C dominated the ex vivo response.

TCRdb used MiXCR to reprocess the reads, holding one entry per CDR3 protein. The sample yields roughly 190,000 distinct CDR3 sequences, less than 9.5% seen once. Germline assignment: CDR1 SGHTA and CDR2 FQGNSA. Trimming removed 4 bases at V and 5 bases at J, with 11 bases between. This CDR3 is 13 amino acids long. This clonotype was picked up many times. Its antigen is still unknown. Sequencing used PBMCs. The rearrangement links TRBV7-2 to TRBJ2-5; D gene ambiguous. The source of this sequence is a human donor in good health (CMV status not recorded). Some clones in this sample may be carry-over from other donors' samples. CDR3 in amino acids: CASSSPSAETQYF. The CDR3 region has the DNA TGTGCCAGCAGCTCACCTTCGGCGGAGACCCAGTACTTC.